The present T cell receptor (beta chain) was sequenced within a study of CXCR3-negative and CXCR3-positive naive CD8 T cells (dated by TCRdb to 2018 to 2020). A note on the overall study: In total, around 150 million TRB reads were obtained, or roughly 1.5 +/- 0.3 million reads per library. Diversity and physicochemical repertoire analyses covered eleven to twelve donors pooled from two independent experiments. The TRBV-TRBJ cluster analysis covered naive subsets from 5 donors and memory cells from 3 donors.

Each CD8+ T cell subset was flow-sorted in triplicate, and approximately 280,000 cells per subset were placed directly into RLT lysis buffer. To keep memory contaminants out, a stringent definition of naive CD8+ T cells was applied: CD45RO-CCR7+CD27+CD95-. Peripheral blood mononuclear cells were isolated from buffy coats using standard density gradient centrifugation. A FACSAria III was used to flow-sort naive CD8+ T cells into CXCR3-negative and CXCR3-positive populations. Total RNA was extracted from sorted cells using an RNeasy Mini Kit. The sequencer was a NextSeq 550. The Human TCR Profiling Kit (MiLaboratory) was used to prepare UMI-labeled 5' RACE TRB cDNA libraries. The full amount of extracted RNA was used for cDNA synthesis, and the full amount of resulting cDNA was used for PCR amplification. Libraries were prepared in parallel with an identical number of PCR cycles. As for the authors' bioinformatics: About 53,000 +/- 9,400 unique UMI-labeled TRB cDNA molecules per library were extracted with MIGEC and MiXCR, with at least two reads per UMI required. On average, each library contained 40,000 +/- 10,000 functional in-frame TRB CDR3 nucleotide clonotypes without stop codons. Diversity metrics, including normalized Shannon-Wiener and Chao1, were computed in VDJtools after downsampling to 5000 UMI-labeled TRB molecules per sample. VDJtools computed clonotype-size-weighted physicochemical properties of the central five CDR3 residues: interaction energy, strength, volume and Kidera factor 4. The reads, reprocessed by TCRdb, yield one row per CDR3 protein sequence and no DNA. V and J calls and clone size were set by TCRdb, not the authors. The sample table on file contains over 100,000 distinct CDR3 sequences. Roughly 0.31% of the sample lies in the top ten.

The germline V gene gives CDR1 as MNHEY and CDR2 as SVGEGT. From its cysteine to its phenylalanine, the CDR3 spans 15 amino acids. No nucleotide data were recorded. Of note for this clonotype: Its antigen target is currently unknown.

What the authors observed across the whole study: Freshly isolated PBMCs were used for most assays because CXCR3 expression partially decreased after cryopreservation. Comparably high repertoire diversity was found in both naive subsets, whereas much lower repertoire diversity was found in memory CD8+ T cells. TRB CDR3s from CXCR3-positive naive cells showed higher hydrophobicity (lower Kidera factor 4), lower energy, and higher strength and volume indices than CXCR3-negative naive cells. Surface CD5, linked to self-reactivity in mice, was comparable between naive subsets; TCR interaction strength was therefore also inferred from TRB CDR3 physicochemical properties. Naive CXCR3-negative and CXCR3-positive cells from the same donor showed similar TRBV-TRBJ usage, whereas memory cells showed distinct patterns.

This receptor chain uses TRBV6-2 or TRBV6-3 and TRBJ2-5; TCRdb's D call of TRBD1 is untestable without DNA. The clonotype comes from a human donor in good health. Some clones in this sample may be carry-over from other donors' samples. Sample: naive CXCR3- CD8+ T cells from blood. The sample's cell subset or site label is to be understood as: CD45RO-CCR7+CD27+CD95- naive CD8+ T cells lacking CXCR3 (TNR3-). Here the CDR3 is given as CASSYSTGVGETQYF.